A single sample gave rise to the 9 T cell receptor beta chains below, sequenced in a study of memory CD4+ T cells and cytomegalovirus serostatus. Measured with immunoSEQ multiplex PCR; TCRdb has only the in-frame clones, and not every one. This sample has some 48,000 clones, with 78% found just once. Single viable CD3+CD4+CD8-CD45RO+ cells were sorted as the memory CD4+ T cells. Sequencing was done on a sample of memory CD4+ T cells from blood. The receptors were gathered from an adult in good health and CMV-seronegative.

V usage is TRBV1 and J usage is TRBJ2-2. TRBV1 is tagged as a pseudogene. The CDR3 covers 16 residues. CDR3 loop: CTSSQAFRPNTGELFF. The CDR3 coding sequence is TGCACCAGCAGCCAAGCCTTCCGCCCGAACACCGGGGAGCTGTTTTTT.

Here the CDR3 reads CASSPTGQLEAFF. CDR3 nucleotides: TGTGCCAGCAGCCCAACCGGACAGCTTGAAGCTTTCTTT. The chain uses TRBV9 and TRBJ1-1; D is perhaps TRBD1 (6 bases). Per germline, CDR1 SGDLS and CDR2 YYNGEE. With 4 bases removed from V and 7 bases from J, the gap between germline ends came to 14 bases. CDR3 size: 13 residues. The complete variable domain, with remaining parts taken from reference TRBV9 and TRBJ1-1, reads DSGVTQTPKHLITATGQRVTLRCSPRSGDLSVYWYQQSLDQGLQFLIQYYNGEERAKGNILERFSAQQFPDLHSELNLSSLELGDSALYFCASSPTGQLEAFFGQGTRLTVV.

This clone has ten or more counts. The J gene is TRBJ1-3, the V gene TRBV9; no firm D call. The V gene lost 3 bases and the J gene lost 0 bases, with 7 bases spanning the gap. CDR1 SGDLS and CDR2 YYNGEE come from the germline V gene. The CDR3 spans 14 residues. The CDR3 nucleotides read TGTGCCAGCAGCGGGTTTCTCTCTGGAAACACCATATATTTT. As protein: CASSGFLSGNTIYF.

J is TRBJ2-7 and V is TRBV11-2; TRBD1 is a possible D gene (5 bases). V was clipped by 5 bases and J by 0 bases, with 11 bases between them. CDR1 is SGHAT and CDR2 is FQNNGV in the germline V gene. The length of the CDR3 is 14 residues. The CDR3 protein is CASSVAGFSYEQYF. Written as DNA, the CDR3 is TGTGCCAGCAGCGTCGCAGGGTTCTCCTACGAGCAGTACTTC.

The chain joins TRBV27 to TRBJ1-1, with D tentatively TRBD1 (6 bases). V lost 5 bases and J lost 1, with 14 bases in between. Per the germline V gene, CDR1 is MNHEY and CDR2 is SMNVEV (reference sequence). This CDR3 region has 15 residues. The CDR3 DNA follows: TGTGCCAGCAGTGGGGGTGGGGGCCAGAACACTGAAGCTTTCTTT. Translated, it gives CASSGGGGQNTEAFF.

The V call is TRBV11-2, the J call TRBJ2-2, with a possible D match to TRBD2 (6 bases). With 4 bases removed from V and 2 bases from J, the gap between germline ends came to 14 bases. The CDR3 is 16 amino acids. CDR1 SGHAT and CDR2 FQNNGV come from the germline V gene. The CDR3 loop reads CASSSSSVRNTGELFF. The DNA for the CDR3 is TGTGCCAGCAGCTCGTCTAGCGTGAGAAACACCGGGGAGCTGTTTTTT.

The chain links TRBV5-4 to TRBJ2-7; no firm D call. Germline V gives CDR1 SGHNT, CDR2 YYREEE (reference sequence). CDR3 length equals 15 residues. V was pared by 0 bases and J by 3 bases, with 13 bases between. The CDR3 sequence: CASSLANDGGYEQYF. CDR3 sequence (DNA): TGTGCCAGCAGCTTGGCCAACGACGGCGGCTACGAGCAGTACTTC.

This chain uses TRBV29-1 with TRBJ1-2; possibly TRBD1 for D (5 bases). V was cut by 7 bases and J by 0 bases, with 12 bases left in between. Per the germline V gene, CDR1 is SQVTM and CDR2 is ANQGSEA. The length of the CDR3 is 13 residues. The DNA for the CDR3 is TGCAGCGCCTCGGGACTTACTAACTATGGCTACACCTTC. It codes for CSASGLTNYGYTF.

The chain couples TRBV29-1 to TRBJ1-2, with unresolved D. Germline V gives CDR1 SQVTM, CDR2 ANQGSEA. The CDR3 sequence is 13 residues long. V gave up 7 bases and J gave up 0 bases, with 12 bases separating them. The CDR3 loop is CSAGTRANYGYTF. The CDR3 DNA follows: TGCAGCGCGGGTACTAGGGCTAACTATGGCTACACCTTC.